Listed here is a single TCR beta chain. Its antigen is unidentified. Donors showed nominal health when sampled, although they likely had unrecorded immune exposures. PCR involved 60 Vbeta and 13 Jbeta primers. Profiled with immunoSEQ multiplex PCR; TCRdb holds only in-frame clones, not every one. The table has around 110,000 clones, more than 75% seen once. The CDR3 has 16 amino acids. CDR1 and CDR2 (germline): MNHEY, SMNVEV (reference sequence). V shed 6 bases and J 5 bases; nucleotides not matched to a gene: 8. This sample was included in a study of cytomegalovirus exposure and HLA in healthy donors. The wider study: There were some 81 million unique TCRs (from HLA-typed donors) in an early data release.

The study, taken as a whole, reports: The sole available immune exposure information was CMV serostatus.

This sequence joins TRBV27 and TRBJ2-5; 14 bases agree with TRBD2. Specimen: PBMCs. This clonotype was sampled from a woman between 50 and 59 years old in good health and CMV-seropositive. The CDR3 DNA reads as TGTGCCAGCAGCCGACTAGCGGGGGGGCCAGAGGAGACCCAGTACTTC. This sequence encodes CASSRLAGGPEETQYF.